The 22 T cell receptor beta chains below were found in one sample sequenced in a study of blood T cell repertoires in COVID-19. The repertoire was sequenced with immunoSEQ multiplex PCR; TCRdb's copy has only in-frame clones and lacks some. In the table there are 50,000 to 70,000 clones, around 89% of which are singletons. Material for sequencing was peripheral blood. Source of these receptors: a human donor with active COVID-19. The donor label of this sample is uncertain.

This rearrangement joins TRBV6-5 to TRBJ1-2; D unclear. The V gene lost 2 bases and the J gene lost 6 bases, with 16 bases spanning the gap. The CDR3 consists of 15 residues. CDR1 and CDR2 from the germline V gene are MNHEY and SVGAGI. This CDR3 reads CASSYEGAPNDGYTF. DNA of the CDR3: TGTGCCAGCAGTTACGAGGGAGCCCCCAACGATGGCTACACCTTC.

The CDR3 bases are TGTGCCAGCACCGTCCGGGGGAGGGAGACCCAGTACTTC. Translation gives CASTVRGRETQYF. This chain joins TRBV2 and TRBJ2-5, with D perhaps matching TRBD2 (6 bases). Trimming left V 7 bases short and J 5 bases short, with 14 bases between. The CDR3 totals 13 residues. Germline loops: CDR1 SNHLY, CDR2 FYNNEI.

This chain's CDR3 is CASSFGGLAGTDTQYF. The DNA for the CDR3 is TGCGCCAGCAGCTTCGGAGGGTTAGCGGGCACAGATACGCAGTATTTT. The V gene is TRBV5-1, the J gene TRBJ2-3; TRBD2 might be the D (6 bases). The CDR3 loop spans 16 amino acids. Trimming stripped 2 bases from V and 1 base from J, with 14 bases between. CDR1 and CDR2 (germline): SGHRS, YFSETQ.

The table lists this clone with a count of one. The chain uses TRBV5-1 and TRBJ2-1, with TRBD1 matching over 11 bases. CDR1 SGHRS and CDR2 YFSETQ come from the germline V gene. V lost 1 base to trimming and J lost 6 bases; unmatched junction nucleotides: 9. The CDR3 spans 17 residues. DNA of the CDR3: TGCGCCAGCAGCTTGTTCGGACAGGGGGCGATAAGCAATGAGCAGTTCTTC. Translation gives CASSLFGQGAISNEQFF. Combining the CDR3 with reference TRBV5-1 and TRBJ2-1 gives the whole variable domain KAGVTQTPRYLIKTRGQQVTLSCSPISGHRSVSWYQQTPGQGLQFLFEYFSETQRNKGNFPGRFSGRQFSNSRSEMNVSTLELGDSALYLCASSLFGQGAISNEQFFGPGTRLTVL.

The chain combines TRBV14 with TRBJ2-7; D may be TRBD1 (5 bases). The CDR3 covers 14 residues. The germline V gene has CDR1 SGHDN and CDR2 FVKESK. Trimming took 4 bases from V and 6 from J, leaving 16 bases between them. CDR3 DNA: TGTGCCAGCAGCCCCCCATTAGGGGTTCGCGAGCAGTACTTC. Protein product: CASSPPLGVREQYF.

This sequence joins TRBV4-1 and TRBJ1-2; D is perhaps TRBD1 (6 bases). This CDR3 spans 15 amino acids. Germline V CDR1 and CDR2: MGHRA, YSYEKL. With 4 bases removed from V and 4 bases from J, the gap between germline ends came to 16 bases. The CDR3 reads CASSLTSGEGYGYTF. The CDR3 nucleotides are TGCGCCAGCAGCCTGACCTCAGGGGAGGGCTATGGCTACACCTTC.

The chain recombines TRBV11-3 with TRBJ2-1, with 8 bases that match TRBD1. CDR1 and CDR2 from the germline V gene are SGHNT and YENEEA. This CDR3 region has 15 residues. V was pared by 1 base and J by 8 bases, with 7 bases of the junction left unmatched. CDR3 DNA: TGTGCCAGCAGCTTAGCAAGGACAGGGATGTATGAGCAGTTCTTC. Protein: CASSLARTGMYEQFF.

The CDR3 sequence: CASSQSLRPRGPYEQYF. In nucleotides, the CDR3 is TGCGCCAGCAGTCAATCATTAAGGCCGCGGGGTCCCTACGAGCAGTACTTC. The chain links TRBV23-1 to TRBJ2-7; possible D gene TRBD2, 6 bases. TRBV23-1 is an ORF; its function is uncertain. V lost 0 bases and J lost 2, with 17 bases in between. This CDR3 region has 17 residues.

The CDR3 is CASSLNIGQGPHRSNQPQHF. CDR3 sequence (DNA): TGTGCCAGCAGTTTGAACATAGGACAGGGGCCCCATAGAAGCAATCAGCCCCAGCATTTT. The chain has TRBV27 and TRBJ1-5, with 9 positions matching TRBD1. The J segment lost 1 base and the V segment lost 3 bases, leaving 16 bases of the junction unmatched. Germline CDR1 reads MNHEY; CDR2 reads SMNVEV (reference sequence). CDR3 length: 20 amino acids.

The genes are TRBV5-1 and TRBJ2-2; 8 nucleotides line up with TRBD1. The J segment lost 3 bases and the V segment lost 4 bases, leaving 5 bases of the junction unmatched. Germline lookup yields CDR1 SGHRS and CDR2 YFSETQ. This CDR3 contains 15 residues. This chain's CDR3 is CASSPPGQDTGELFF. The CDR3 DNA follows: TGCGCCAGCAGCCCACCGGGACAGGACACCGGGGAGCTGTTTTTT. Full variable domain (missing parts from reference TRBV5-1 and TRBJ2-2): KAGVTQTPRYLIKTRGQQVTLSCSPISGHRSVSWYQQTPGQGLQFLFEYFSETQRNKGNFPGRFSGRQFSNSRSEMNVSTLELGDSALYLCASSPPGQDTGELFFGEGSRLTVL.

This chain joins TRBV3-1 (or the pseudogene TRBV3-2) and TRBJ2-2; 13 bases align to TRBD2. This CDR3 has 14 residues. Germline V CDR1 and CDR2: LGHDT, YNNKEL (reference sequence). V lost 8 bases, J lost 5 bases, and 2 bases stayed unmatched. Written as DNA, the CDR3 is TGTGCCAGCCGGACTAGCGGGGGAACCGGGGAGCTGTTTTTT. It translates to CASRTSGGTGELFF.

The chain recombines TRBV5-5 with TRBJ1-2, with 7 bases matching TRBD1. V lost 3 bases to trimming and J lost 4 bases; unmatched junction nucleotides: 9. Per the germline V gene, CDR1 is SGHKS and CDR2 is YYEKEE (reference sequence). CDR3 length: 15 amino acids. The CDR3 nucleotides read TGTGCCAGCAGCTCCTACGACAGGGCGGGCTATGGCTACACCTTC. Encoded protein: CASSSYDRAGYGYTF.

The chain combines TRBV5-6 with TRBJ2-5; 8 bases line up with TRBD1. V was pared by 6 bases and J by 2 bases, with 3 bases of the junction left unmatched. Germline CDR1 and CDR2: SGHDT and YYEEEE. This CDR3 spans 13 amino acids. CDR3 region: CASMWTGQETQYF. The CDR3 region has the DNA TGTGCCAGCATGTGGACAGGGCAAGAGACCCAGTACTTC.

The chain combines TRBV6-5 with TRBJ1-5; the match to TRBD1 covers 9 bases. CDR1 is MNHEY and CDR2 is SVGAGI in the germline V gene. CDR3 size: 13 residues. With 6 bases clipped from V and 5 bases from J, the junction kept 2 bases outside the gene matches. CDR3 nucleotides: TGTGCCAGCAGGCGGACAGGGGATCAGCCCCAGCATTTT. Its protein is CASRRTGDQPQHF.

The chain combines TRBV5-1 with TRBJ2-1, with D uncertain. The CDR3 is 13 residues long. Germline V gene data show CDR1 as SGHRS and CDR2 as YFSETQ. Between the trimmed V and J ends, which lost 0 bases and 4 bases, there was a span of 5 bases. The CDR3 spells CASSLDRYNEQFF. The CDR3 coding sequence is TGCGCCAGCAGCTTGGACAGATACAATGAGCAGTTCTTC.

The chain links TRBV7-6 to TRBJ1-1; no reliable D call. The CDR3 spans 14 residues. The V gene's germline CDR1 is SGHVS and CDR2 FNYEAQ. The V end was cut by 1 base, the J end by 0 bases, with 6 bases between. CDR3 protein: CASSLGYMNTEAFF. DNA of the CDR3: TGTGCCAGCAGCTTAGGTTATATGAACACTGAAGCTTTCTTT.

The rearrangement links TRBV4-2 to TRBJ1-2; 8 bases match TRBD1. The ends lost 0 bases at V and 3 bases at J; junction bases unmatched: 9. This CDR3 spans 17 amino acids. The germline CDR1 and CDR2 sequences are LGHNA and YNFKEQ. CDR3 sequence reads: CASSQDQQGGTYYGYTF. The DNA of the CDR3 is TGTGCCAGCAGCCAAGATCAACAGGGGGGGACTTACTATGGCTACACCTTC.

The chain links TRBV3-1 (or the pseudogene TRBV3-2) to TRBJ2-3; no reliable D call. Germline V CDR1 and CDR2: LGHDT, YNNKEL (reference sequence). Trimming left V 0 bases short and J 3 bases short, with 7 bases between. The CDR3 sequence is 14 residues long. CDR3 coding DNA: TGTGCCAGCAGCCAAGATCCCGGGACAGATACGCAGTATTTT. Translating it yields CASSQDPGTDTQYF.

This clone was seen once. This rearrangement joins TRBV7-6 to TRBJ1-6; TRBD1 agrees at 7 bases. V shed 4 bases, J shed 16 bases, and the junction held 10 bases outside the gene matches. Germline V gene data show CDR1 as SGHVS and CDR2 as FNYEAQ. The CDR3 consists of 13 residues. Here the CDR3 DNA reads TGTGCCAGCAGCTCGCGACTGGGACAGCCGCTCCACTTT. The encoded protein is CASSSRLGQPLHF.

As DNA, the CDR3 is TGTGCCAGCAGCGGCCCCTGGGGCTCTAGCACAGATACGCAGTATTTT. Its translation: CASSGPWGSSTDTQYF. The V call is TRBV5-4, the J call TRBJ2-3; D may be TRBD1 (5 bases). CDR1 is SGHNT and CDR2 is YYREEE in the germline V gene (reference sequence). Between the trimmed V and J ends, which lost 4 bases and 0 bases, there was a span of 15 bases. The CDR3 is made up of 16 amino acids.

In its sample, this clone was seen a few times. The V gene is TRBV9, the J gene TRBJ2-2; D remains ambiguous. The V end lost 0 bases, the J end lost 7 bases, and 4 bases lay between the germline ends. There are 12 residues in the CDR3. Germline V CDR1 and CDR2: SGDLS, YYNGEE. The CDR3 loop reads CASSVGGGELFF. The CDR3 nucleotides read TGTGCCAGCAGCGTAGGCGGCGGGGAGCTGTTTTTT.

The V and J genes are TRBV20-1 and TRBJ1-5; D is uncertain. V lost 6 bases and J 10 bases, leaving 13 bases between the germline ends. The CDR3 extends over 11 amino acids. Per the germline V gene, CDR1 is DFQATT and CDR2 is SNEGSKA (reference sequence). DNA of the CDR3: TGCAGTGCCGGAGTAGGCCAACCCCAGCATTTT. Its protein product is CSAGVGQPQHF.